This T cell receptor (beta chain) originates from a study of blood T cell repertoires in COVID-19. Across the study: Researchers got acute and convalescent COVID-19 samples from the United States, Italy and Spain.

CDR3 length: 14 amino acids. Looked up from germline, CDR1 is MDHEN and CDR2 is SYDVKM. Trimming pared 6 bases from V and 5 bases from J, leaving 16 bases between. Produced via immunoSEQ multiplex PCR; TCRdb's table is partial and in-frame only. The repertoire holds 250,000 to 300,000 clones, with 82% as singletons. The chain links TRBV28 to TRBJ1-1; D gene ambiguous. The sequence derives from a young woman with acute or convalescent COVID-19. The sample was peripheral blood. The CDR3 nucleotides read TGTGCCAGCAGACCGGGATCCGCGGTGACTGAAGCTTTCTTT. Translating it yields CASRPGSAVTEAFF.